These 30 T cell receptor beta chains came from one sample sequenced in a study of blood T cell repertoires in COVID-19. Measured with immunoSEQ multiplex PCR; TCRdb has only the in-frame clones, and not every one. The table lists some 130,000 clones, roughly 84% of them singletons. The sample consisted of peripheral blood. These receptors came from an elderly woman with acute or convalescent COVID-19.

V and J are TRBV6-2 or TRBV6-3 and TRBJ2-7; unclear D gene. CDR3 length: 15 amino acids. Germline-derived CDR1 and CDR2 are MNHEY and SVGEGT. Trimming pared 2 bases from V and 3 bases from J, leaving 14 bases between. Here the CDR3 reads CASSYLDSRSYEQYF. The CDR3 nucleotides read TGTGCCAGCAGTTACCTAGACTCAAGGAGCTACGAGCAGTACTTC.

This sequence joins TRBV6-5 and TRBJ2-7; 12 nucleotides agree with TRBD1. The CDR3 runs to 13 residues. Germline CDR1 reads MNHEY; CDR2 reads SVGAGI. The V segment lost 4 bases and the J segment 7 bases; nucleotides outside the gene matches: 2. The CDR3 loop is CASSWDRGREQYF. CDR3 nucleotide sequence: TGTGCCAGCAGTTGGGACAGGGGGCGAGAGCAGTACTTC.

CDR3 in amino acids: CASSLDRGSYGYTF. For the CDR3, the DNA is TGTGCCAGCAGCTTGGACAGGGGTAGCTATGGCTACACCTTC. The V gene is TRBV7-2, the J gene TRBJ1-2, with TRBD1 identical over 9 bases. The CDR3 spans 14 residues. Germline CDR1 is SGHTA and CDR2 is FQGNSA. V dropped 3 bases and J dropped 4; count of bases not matched to a gene: 3.

The chain has TRBV20-1 and TRBJ1-5; maybe TRBD1 (6 bases). Germline CDR1 is DFQATT and CDR2 is SNEGSKA (reference sequence). CDR3 length: 15 amino acids. The V end lost 3 bases, the J end lost 5 bases, and 17 bases lay between the germline ends. For the CDR3, the DNA is TGCAGTGCTAGTAGCCACAGGGTAAGGGATCAGCCCCAGCATTTT. Protein product: CSASSHRVRDQPQHF.

This sequence joins TRBV2 and TRBJ1-2; D is ambiguous. This CDR3 has 14 amino acids. Trimming left V 0 bases short and J 5 bases short, with 10 bases between. Per the germline V gene, CDR1 is SNHLY and CDR2 is FYNNEI. CDR3 nucleotides: TGTGCCAGCAGTGAAGCGCCCAGGTGGTATGGCTACACCTTC. Protein sequence: CASSEAPRWYGYTF.

The CDR3 protein is CASSALSEGVSTDTQYF. CDR3 sequence (DNA): TGTGCCAGTAGCGCCCTTTCAGAGGGGGTCAGCACAGATACGCAGTATTTT. V gene TRBV19 combines with J gene TRBJ2-3, with D maybe TRBD1 (6 bases). Germline V gives CDR1 LNHDA, CDR2 SQIVND (reference sequence). Deletions cut 6 bases from V and 0 bases from J, with 19 bases between. The CDR3 is 17 residues long.

V and J are TRBV11-2 and TRBJ1-5; no clear D. The CDR3 loop spans 16 amino acids. V was clipped by 5 bases and J by 7 bases, with 21 bases between them. Germline V gives CDR1 SGHAT, CDR2 FQNNGV. CDR3 amino acids: CASSPNLRTGGQPQHF. The CDR3 DNA sequence: TGTGCCAGCAGCCCAAACCTCCGGACGGGCGGGCAGCCCCAGCATTTT.

The chain recombines TRBV5-4 with TRBJ2-1; 9 positions match TRBD1. J gave up 6 bases and V 2 bases, and 3 bases lay outside the gene matches. This CDR3 has 14 residues. Germline V gives CDR1 SGHNT, CDR2 YYREEE (reference sequence). CDR3 coding DNA: TGTGCCAGCAGCTTCGGACAGGGGATCAATGAGCAGTTCTTC. Translation gives CASSFGQGINEQFF.

The chain has TRBV5-1 and TRBJ1-1; 7 bases match TRBD1. Germline V CDR1 and CDR2: SGHRS, YFSETQ. This CDR3 is built from 15 residues. V was clipped by 4 bases and J by 0 bases; unmatched bases: 6. The CDR3 nucleotides are TGCGCCAGCAGCCAGCGGACAGGATTGAACACTGAAGCTTTCTTT. This gives the protein CASSQRTGLNTEAFF.

This sequence joins TRBV3-1 (or the pseudogene TRBV3-2) and TRBJ1-3; D is undetermined. The CDR3 length is 15 residues. CDR1 and CDR2 from the germline V gene are LGHDT and YNNKEL (reference sequence). V dropped 4 bases and J dropped 0 bases, with 10 bases sitting between them. The CDR3 reads CASSLGRDSGNTIYF. The CDR3 nucleotides are TGTGCCAGCAGCCTAGGGAGGGACTCTGGAAACACCATATATTTT.

The genes are TRBV7-9 and TRBJ2-1; tentatively, D is TRBD2 (5 bases). Germline assignment: CDR1 SEHNR and CDR2 FQNEAQ (reference sequence). The V end was cut by 6 bases, the J end by 5 bases, with 8 bases between. The length of the CDR3 is 12 residues. In nucleotides, the CDR3 is TGTGCCAGCAGGTCCGGGGACAATGAGCAGTTCTTC. Protein product: CASRSGDNEQFF.

V usage is TRBV7-2 and J usage is TRBJ2-7; 7 positions match TRBD1. CDR3 length: 15 amino acids. V lost 3 bases, J lost 6 bases, and 11 bases stayed unmatched. Germline CDR1 and CDR2: SGHTA and FQGNSA. CDR3 amino acids: CASSFRDRPSSEQYF. The CDR3 DNA is TGTGCCAGCAGCTTCCGGGACAGACCTTCGAGCGAGCAGTACTTC.

The V gene is TRBV7-9, the J gene TRBJ2-4; 9 positions agree with TRBD2. After removal of 4 bases from V and 1 base from J, the junction contained 5 bases not matched to a gene. The germline CDR1 and CDR2 sequences are SEHNR and FQNEAQ (reference sequence). The CDR3 length is 16 residues. CDR3 region: CASSYLGLAAKNIQYF. DNA for the CDR3: TGTGCCAGCAGCTACCTAGGACTAGCGGCCAAAAACATTCAGTACTTC. Using reference TRBV7-9 and TRBJ2-4 for the parts outside the CDR3, the full variable domain is DTGVSQNPRHKITKRGQNVTFRCDPISEHNRLYWYRQTLGQGPEFLTYFQNEAQLEKSRLLSDRFSAERPKGSFSTLEIQRTEQGDSAMYLCASSYLGLAAKNIQYFGAGTRLSVL.

V gene TRBV5-1 combines with J gene TRBJ2-1; tentative D call: TRBD1 (6 bases). The CDR3 has 14 residues. Germline lookup yields CDR1 SGHRS and CDR2 YFSETQ. V was pared by 1 base and J by 8 bases, with 13 bases between. The CDR3 is CASSLLSSGDEQFF. The CDR3 coding sequence is TGCGCCAGCAGCTTGCTATCCTCAGGGGATGAGCAGTTCTTC.

This chain joins TRBV30 and TRBJ1-4, with D uncertain. Per germline, CDR1 GTSNPN and CDR2 SVGIG (reference sequence). V was shortened by 8 bases and J by 4 bases, with 14 bases between the two germline ends. The CDR3 is 13 amino acids. CDR3 sequence (DNA): TGTGCCGGGGAAGCGAGCTTTAATGAAAAACTGTTTTTT. Amino acids: CAGEASFNEKLFF.

J is TRBJ2-7 and V is TRBV6-6; 12 positions match TRBD2. CDR1 and CDR2 (germline): MNHNY, SVGAGI (reference sequence). CDR3 size: 15 residues. Trimming took 6 bases from V and 2 from J; bases not matched to a gene: 5. This chain's CDR3 is CASRGSSGRAYEQYF. CDR3 DNA sequence: TGTGCCAGCAGGGGGTCTAGCGGGAGGGCCTACGAGCAGTACTTC.

The CDR3, as DNA: TGTGCCAGCAGCGCGCGCGGGGCCGGGACAGGGCCTTACAATGAGCAGTTCTTC. This encodes CASSARGAGTGPYNEQFF. The chain employs TRBV9 and TRBJ2-1; the match to TRBD1 covers 9 bases. Germline V gives CDR1 SGDLS, CDR2 YYNGEE. The CDR3 is 18 residues long. The V and J ends lost 3 bases and 4 bases, in that order; junction bases with no gene match: 14.

The J gene is TRBJ2-1, the V gene TRBV5-4; no clear D. Trimming stripped 0 bases from V and 8 bases from J, with 9 bases between. Germline V gene sequence: CDR1 SGHNT, CDR2 YYREEE (reference sequence). The CDR3 consists of 13 residues. The CDR3 bases are TGTGCCAGCAGCTTGGGGGTAGCCTATGAGCAGTTCTTC. Protein: CASSLGVAYEQFF.

This chain connects TRBV7-9 to TRBJ2-7; 9 bases match TRBD2. CDR3 size: 12 residues. The J segment lost 6 bases and the V segment lost 4 bases, leaving 1 base of the junction unmatched. Looked up from germline, CDR1 is SEHNR and CDR2 is FQNEAQ (reference sequence). CDR3 in DNA: TGTGCCAGCAGCTATAGCGGGGGCGAGCAGTACTTC. Amino acid sequence: CASSYSGGEQYF.

This clone was seen more than once but under ten times. V usage is TRBV10-1 and J usage is TRBJ2-3, with D perhaps TRBD2 (5 bases). V shed 3 bases and J shed 0 bases, with 19 bases lying between them. Per the germline V gene, CDR1 is WNHNN and CDR2 is SYGVQD (reference sequence). The CDR3 spans 18 residues. The CDR3 DNA is TGCGCCAGCAGTGACCGCGGGTGGAACTTCTCTAGCACAGATACGCAGTATTTT. This encodes CASSDRGWNFSSTDTQYF.

CDR3 nucleotides: TGTGCCAGTAGTATGCGTCGCACAGGGGGCGCTGGGGACACTGAAGCTTTCTTT. Amino acids: CASSMRRTGGAGDTEAFF. The J gene is TRBJ1-1, the V gene TRBV19; 9 positions agree with TRBD1. This CDR3 has 18 amino acids. With 3 bases clipped from V and 3 bases from J, the junction kept 14 bases outside the gene matches. CDR1 is LNHDA and CDR2 is SQIVND in the germline V gene (reference sequence).

The rearrangement links TRBV29-1 to TRBJ1-1; no firm D call. V was cut by 4 bases and J by 0 bases, with 6 bases left in between. Germline CDR1 reads SQVTM; CDR2 reads ANQGSEA. The CDR3 runs to 12 residues. The CDR3 DNA reads TGCAGCGTTGCAGACATGAACACTGAAGCTTTCTTT. This codes for CSVADMNTEAFF.

This chain joins TRBV19 and TRBJ1-6; no definite D call. Germline values: CDR1 LNHDA, CDR2 SQIVND (reference sequence). This CDR3 is built from 13 residues. Trimming pared 2 bases from V and 9 bases from J, leaving 8 bases between. The CDR3 DNA reads as TGTGCCAGTAGTATAAGCGTCAGTTCACCCCTCCACTTT. It translates to CASSISVSSPLHF.

V and J are TRBV19 and TRBJ1-2, with a tentative D call TRBD1 (6 bases). Trimming pared 3 bases from V and 2 bases from J, leaving 10 bases between. Germline CDR1 and CDR2: LNHDA and SQIVND (reference sequence). This CDR3 comprises 14 residues. CDR3 amino acids: CASSIDRTNYGYTF. The CDR3 DNA reads TGTGCCAGTAGTATCGACAGGACCAACTATGGCTACACCTTC.

The chain carries TRBV10-2 and TRBJ2-3; 7 positions agree with TRBD2. The CDR3 consists of 15 residues. Germline CDR1 is WSHSY and CDR2 is SAAADI. With 6 bases clipped from V and 0 bases from J, the junction kept 6 bases outside the gene matches. The CDR3 loop reads CASRGLAGSTDTQYF. The CDR3, as DNA: TGCGCCAGCAGGGGATTAGCGGGTAGCACAGATACGCAGTATTTT.

V and J are TRBV12-5 and TRBJ2-3; D may be TRBD1 or TRBD2 (10 bases each). This CDR3 spans 19 amino acids. The germline CDR1 and CDR2 sequences are LGHNT and FRNRAP. Trimming took off 6 bases at V and 4 bases at J, with 29 bases between the two ends. Written as DNA, the CDR3 is TGTGCTAGTGGATGGGACAGGGGCTATGGAAGCGGGGGGGCAGATACGCAGTATTTT. It yields the protein CASGWDRGYGSGGADTQYF.

The V gene is TRBV10-3, the J gene TRBJ1-5; D might be TRBD1 (5 bases). Germline-derived CDR1 and CDR2 are ENHRY and SYGVKD. The germline V and J ends were trimmed by 3 bases and 0 bases, with 12 bases remaining between them. CDR3 length: 16 residues. CDR3 sequence (DNA): TGTGCCATCAGTGAACAGGACCTCTATAGCAATCAGCCCCAGCATTTT. This gives the protein CAISEQDLYSNQPQHF.

CDR3 residues: CSVAAGSAYEQYF. The CDR3 DNA is TGCAGCGTTGCGGCGGGGTCCGCCTACGAGCAGTACTTC. The chain combines TRBV29-1 with TRBJ2-7, with D maybe TRBD2 (6 bases). The CDR3 sequence is 13 residues long. Germline CDR1 is SQVTM and CDR2 is ANQGSEA. Trimming removed 4 bases from V and 2 bases from J, with 12 bases in between.

The rearrangement uses TRBV13 and TRBJ2-3, with 9 bases matching TRBD2. CDR1 PRHDT and CDR2 FYEKMQ come from the germline V gene (reference sequence). The CDR3 is 17 residues long. J was trimmed by 4 bases and V by 2 bases; bases with no gene match: 10. The CDR3 region has the DNA TGTGCCAGCAGCTTAAACTTAGGCGGGAGGGCGGCAGATACGCAGTATTTT. Amino acid sequence: CASSLNLGGRAADTQYF.

The rearrangement uses TRBV18 and TRBJ2-7; a possible D gene is TRBD1 (6 bases). V was pared by 9 bases and J by 2 bases, with 26 bases between. CDR1 and CDR2 (germline): KGHSH, LQKENI. The CDR3 covers 17 residues. The CDR3 loop reads CARQGPPGRCETYEQYF. The DNA of the CDR3 is TGTGCCAGACAGGGTCCACCCGGCCGTTGTGAGACCTACGAGCAGTACTTC.